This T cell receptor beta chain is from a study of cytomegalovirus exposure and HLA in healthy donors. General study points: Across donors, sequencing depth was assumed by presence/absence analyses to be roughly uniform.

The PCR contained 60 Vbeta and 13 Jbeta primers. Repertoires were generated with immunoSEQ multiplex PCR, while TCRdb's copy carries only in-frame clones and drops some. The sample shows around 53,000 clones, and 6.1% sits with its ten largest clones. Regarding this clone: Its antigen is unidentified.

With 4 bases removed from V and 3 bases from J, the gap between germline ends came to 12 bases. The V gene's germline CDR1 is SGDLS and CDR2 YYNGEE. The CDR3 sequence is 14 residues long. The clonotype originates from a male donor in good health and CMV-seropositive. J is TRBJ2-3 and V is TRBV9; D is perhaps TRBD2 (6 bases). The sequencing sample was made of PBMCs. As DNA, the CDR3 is TGTGCCAGCAGCTCACGTAGCGGAACAGATACGCAGTATTTT. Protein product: CASSSRSGTDTQYF.